The present T cell receptor (beta chain) was sequenced within a study of blood T cell repertoires in COVID-19. As for the study in general: Spain, Italy and the United States supplied samples that represented acute and convalescent COVID-19.

Categorization into cohorts depended on clinical history that participants reported. The method was immunoSEQ multiplex PCR; TCRdb's version includes in-frame clones alone and lacks a portion of them. The repertoire holds about 480,000 clones, with 88% as singletons. Trimming removed 1 base at V and 0 bases at J, with 10 bases between. Per the germline V gene, CDR1 is MNHEY and CDR2 is SMNVEV (reference sequence). CDR3 length equals 16 residues. V usage is TRBV27 and J usage is TRBJ2-1; D call uncertain. Sequenced material: PBMCs or T cells enriched from blood (not recorded which). The receptor's source is a woman in her thirties or forties who had recovered from COVID-19. In DNA form, the CDR3 reads TGTGCCAGCAGTTTATTGAGGCGGAGCTCCTACAATGAGCAGTTCTTC. Protein: CASSLLRRSSYNEQFF.